Given below is one TCR beta chain in context. Its antigen is not identified. These data originate in a study of radiotherapy plus CTLA-4 blockade in lung cancer. Study outcomes and limitations: Reports state that early shifts in blood T cell clones, with interferon-beta, best predicted response. Following radiotherapy plus ipilimumab, tumor-derived TCR clones expanded in the blood.

From germline, CDR1 is KGHSH and CDR2 LQKENI. V dropped 2 bases and J dropped 7; count of bases not matched to a gene: 7. This CDR3 is built from 14 residues. It was focal radiation plus CTLA-4 blockade with ipilimumab that patients with chemo-refractory metastatic non-small-cell lung cancer received. TCRdb's copy holds only in-frame clones and misses some; the assay was immunoSEQ multiplex PCR. The sample includes 90,000 to 130,000 clones, around 84% of them seen just once. Here the sequenced sample was peripheral blood, taken from a patient treated with radiotherapy plus ipilimumab. This chain joins TRBV18 and TRBJ1-2; TRBD1 aligns across 7 bases. This receptor was taken from a human donor with non-small cell lung cancer that progressed on radiotherapy plus ipilimumab. Some clones in this sample may be carry-over from other donors' samples. The CDR3 loop is CASSPTGQELGYTF. CDR3 DNA: TGTGCCAGCTCACCAACAGGACAGGAGCTTGGCTACACCTTC.